The 15 T cell receptor beta chains presented below share a single source sample, sequenced in a study of blood T cell repertoires in COVID-19. Some clones are missing from TCRdb's copy, which holds only in-frame ones; the method was immunoSEQ multiplex PCR. The repertoire consists of about 74,000 clones, with over 75% occurring once and the leading ten covering 29%. Sequences were obtained from peripheral blood. Receptors were obtained from a woman aged 80 or older with active or convalescent COVID-19.

The V and J genes are TRBV5-6 and TRBJ2-1; 7 nucleotides agree with TRBD1. J was trimmed by 5 bases and V by 0 bases; bases with no gene match: 14. The germline CDR1 and CDR2 sequences are SGHDT and YYEEEE. The CDR3 has 18 amino acids. This CDR3 reads CASSLDPSPGQLNNEQFF. The CDR3 DNA reads TGTGCCAGCAGCTTGGACCCTTCACCGGGACAGCTCAACAATGAGCAGTTCTTC.

Here the CDR3 reads CASTLLQGGNQPQHF. The CDR3, as DNA: TGTGCCAGTACCCTTTTACAGGGTGGCAATCAGCCCCAGCATTTT. The chain combines TRBV19 with TRBJ1-5; possible D gene TRBD1, 6 bases. The germline gives CDR1 LNHDA, CDR2 SQIVND (reference sequence). The CDR3 loop spans 15 amino acids. The V end lost 7 bases, the J end lost 2 bases, and 15 bases lay between the germline ends.

The CDR3 coding sequence is TGTGCCAGCAGCTTAGCGGGCAGGCGGGGAACAGATACGCAGTATTTT. It translates to CASSLAGRRGTDTQYF. This sequence joins TRBV7-9 and TRBJ2-3; D is possibly TRBD2 (6 bases). Germline V gene data show CDR1 as SEHNR and CDR2 as FQNEAQ (reference sequence). This CDR3 contains 16 residues. Trimming shortened V by 0 bases and J by 3 bases, and 13 bases separated the two germline ends.

This clone has only one observation. The CDR3 DNA sequence: TGTGCCAGCAGCGCTGAGGTGGGGGGTGCCCTTGGAAACACCATATATTTT. This translates into CASSAEVGGALGNTIYF. The chain has TRBV9 and TRBJ1-3; TRBD1 might be the D (5 bases). The CDR3 sequence is 17 residues long. Germline V gene data show CDR1 as SGDLS and CDR2 as YYNGEE. Trimming pared 3 bases from V and 3 bases from J, leaving 19 bases between.

The chain links TRBV11-2 to TRBJ2-1; weak D call: TRBD2 (6 bases). The length of the CDR3 is 15 residues. Germline lookup yields CDR1 SGHAT and CDR2 FQNNGV. Trimming shortened V by 5 bases and J by 11 bases, and 22 bases separated the two germline ends. The CDR3 is CASSLRGDSQIQQFF. DNA for the CDR3: TGTGCCAGCAGCCTACGAGGGGACTCCCAAATCCAGCAGTTCTTC.

V is TRBV18 and J is TRBJ2-5; 11 nucleotides line up with TRBD2. CDR1 is KGHSH, CDR2 LQKENI, per germline. The V and J ends lost 5 bases and 5 bases, in that order; junction bases with no gene match: 4. CDR3 length: 14 residues. CDR3 loop: CASSTSGGAETQYF. The CDR3 DNA follows: TGTGCCAGCTCAACTAGCGGGGGTGCGGAGACCCAGTACTTC.

V usage is TRBV2 and J usage is TRBJ1-5; no firm D call. Germline V lookup: CDR1 SNHLY, CDR2 FYNNEI. The CDR3 length is 13 residues. With 4 bases removed from V and 4 bases from J, the gap between germline ends came to 8 bases. CDR3 sequence reads: CASSVKTNQPQHF. CDR3 nucleotides: TGTGCCAGCAGTGTAAAGACAAATCAGCCCCAGCATTTT.

This sequence joins TRBV7-6 and TRBJ1-3; possible D gene TRBD1, 5 bases. V dropped 3 bases and J dropped 2 bases, with 14 bases sitting between them. Germline CDR1 SGHVS, CDR2 FNYEAQ. The CDR3 is made up of 16 amino acids. The CDR3 region is CASSLGGLRTGNTIYF. In nucleotides, the CDR3 is TGTGCCAGCAGCTTGGGGGGACTGCGGACTGGAAACACCATATATTTT. Full variable domain (missing parts from reference TRBV7-6 and TRBJ1-3): GAGVSQSPRYKVTKRGQDVALRCDPISGHVSLYWYRQALGQGPEFLTYFNYEAQQDKSGLPNDRFSAERPEGSISTLTIQRTEQRDSAMYRCASSLGGLRTGNTIYFGEGSWLTVV.

J is TRBJ1-4 and V is TRBV2, with 7 bases matching TRBD1. The V gene end was trimmed by 5 bases and the J gene end by 4 bases; junction bases not matched to a gene: 10. Germline CDR1 and CDR2: SNHLY and FYNNEI. This CDR3 region has 16 residues. DNA for the CDR3: TGTGCCAGCAGTCGCCGAAACAGGGGTAGTAATGAAAAACTGTTTTTT. This translates into CASSRRNRGSNEKLFF.

The chain recombines TRBV27 with TRBJ2-1, with no clear D. V was trimmed by 3 bases and J by 10 bases, leaving 10 bases between them. CDR1 and CDR2 (germline): MNHEY, SMNVEV (reference sequence). CDR3 length equals 12 residues. In nucleotides, the CDR3 is TGTGCCAGCAGTTTGAGGAATGGGGAGCAGTTCTTC. Its translation is CASSLRNGEQFF.

The chain links TRBV19 to TRBJ1-5; TRBD1 aligns across 7 bases. The CDR3 runs to 15 residues. The germline V gene encodes CDR1 LNHDA and CDR2 SQIVND (reference sequence). Trimming cost V 4 bases and J 3 bases; bases outside gene matches: 6. In DNA form, the CDR3 reads TGTGCCAGTAGTAGCCGGGACAGCTACAATCAGCCCCAGCATTTT. Translating it yields CASSSRDSYNQPQHF.

This chain connects TRBV27 to TRBJ2-3; D is perhaps TRBD2 (7 bases). The CDR3 is 17 residues long. In germline, CDR1 is MNHEY, CDR2 SMNVEV (reference sequence). V lost 4 bases to trimming and J lost 2 bases, with 19 bases between them. CDR3 nucleotide sequence: TGTGCCAGCAGTTCCCCAGCGAGGGGGGGGTACACAGATACGCAGTATTTT. It codes for CASSSPARGGYTDTQYF.

The genes are TRBV6-2 or TRBV6-3 and TRBJ2-5, with 8 bases matching TRBD2. CDR1 MNHEY and CDR2 SVGEGT come from the germline V gene. The CDR3 is 18 residues long. Trimming cost V 6 bases and J 2 bases; bases outside gene matches: 17. CDR3 amino acids: CASSSRSVAGTPQETQYF. DNA of the CDR3: TGTGCCAGCAGCTCAAGATCGGTAGCGGGGACCCCTCAAGAGACCCAGTACTTC.

The chain couples TRBV24-1 to TRBJ1-5, with 9 bases fitting TRBD1. CDR1 and CDR2 (germline): KGHDR, SFDVKD. The CDR3 loop spans 18 amino acids. Trimming removed 2 bases from V and 5 bases from J; junction bases left unmatched: 12. The CDR3 DNA reads as TGTGCCACCAGTGATTCCCACGGGACAGGGAGCTATTATCAGCCCCAGCATTTT. Protein sequence: CATSDSHGTGSYYQPQHF.

V gene TRBV4-3 combines with J gene TRBJ2-2, with 9 bases lining up with TRBD2. CDR3 length: 17 amino acids. The germline gives CDR1 LGHNA, CDR2 YSLEER. With 2 bases clipped from V and 2 bases from J, the junction kept 6 bases outside the gene matches. The CDR3 DNA sequence: TGCGCCAGCAGCCAAAGACCCGGGACTAGCAACACCGGGGAGCTGTTTTTT. It is translated as CASSQRPGTSNTGELFF.